This paragraph reports one TCR beta chain. Antigen specificity is unknown. This entry comes from a study of beta chain features in type 1 diabetes. Sequenced material consisted of expressed TCRB transcripts (all of the isolated RNA was reverse transcribed). This table comes from immunoSEQ multiplex PCR, and its TCRdb copy is limited to in-frame clones, with some not included. The table has under 850,000 clones, roughly 12% seen once. This CDR3 spans 13 amino acids. The ends were cut back, 2 bases at V and 6 bases at J, with 10 bases in the middle. Germline V CDR1 and CDR2: SQVTM, ANQGSEA. Findings and limits, study-wide: The study found moderately but significantly shorter TCRB CDR3s in all four CD4+ subsets of Type 1 diabetes patients.

Sequencing used naive CD4+ T cells from blood. The sequence derives from a man aged 18 to 30 with type 1 diabetes. The rearrangement joins TRBV29-1 to TRBJ2-2; D possibly corresponds to TRBD1 (6 bases). DNA for the CDR3: TGCAGCGTTGAAATACAGGGTTCCGGGGAGCTGTTTTTT. This encodes CSVEIQGSGELFF.